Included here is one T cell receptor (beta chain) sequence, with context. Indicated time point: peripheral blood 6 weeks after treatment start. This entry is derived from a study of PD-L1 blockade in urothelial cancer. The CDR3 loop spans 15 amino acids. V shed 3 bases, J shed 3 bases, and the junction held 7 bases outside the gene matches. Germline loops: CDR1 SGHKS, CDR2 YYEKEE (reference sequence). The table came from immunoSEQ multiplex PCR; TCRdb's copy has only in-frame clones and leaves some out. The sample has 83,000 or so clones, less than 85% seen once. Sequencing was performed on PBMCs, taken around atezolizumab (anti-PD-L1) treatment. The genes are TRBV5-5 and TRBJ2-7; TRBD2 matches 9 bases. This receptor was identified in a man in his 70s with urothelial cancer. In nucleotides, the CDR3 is TGTGCCAGCAGCTCAATAGCGGGGGAGAGCTACGAGCAGTACTTC. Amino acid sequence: CASSSIAGESYEQYF.